The present T cell receptor beta chain was sequenced within a study of shared clonotypes between healthy human individuals. Study background: Three plates were used per donor for CD4 naive, three for CD4 memory, two for CD8 naive and one for CD8 memory.

The V gene's germline CDR1 is LNHDA and CDR2 SQIVND (reference sequence). The CDR3 consists of 13 residues. With 2 bases removed from V and 4 bases from J, the gap between germline ends came to 7 bases. Sequenced by immunoSEQ multiplex PCR; TCRdb stores in-frame clones only, minus some. The sample consists of about 700,000 clones, 92% of them appearing once. CD45RO negativity and positive selection for CCR7 defined naive CD8 cells, a population that excluded terminally differentiated effector memory CD45RA+ cells. The material sequenced was naive CD8+ T cells sorted from blood. The TCR originated in a man aged 25 to 40 in good health. The rearrangement uses TRBV19 and TRBJ2-3, with a tentative D call TRBD2 (5 bases). The CDR3 reads CASSILAADTQYF. In DNA, the CDR3 is TGTGCCAGTAGTATACTAGCCGCAGATACGCAGTATTTT.